Listed here is a single TCR beta chain. Its binding antigen is unknown. Base quality data are lacking; no much larger clone is found one base away. Explained via the paper, the treatment or condition label denotes: live attenuated yellow fever vaccine strain. A standard Ficoll-Paque protocol was used to isolate PBMCs from peripheral blood. Dynabeads CD4 and CD8 positive selection kits were used to isolate the CD4 and CD8 T-cell fractions. TriZol was used to extract RNA from bulk PBMCs, from CD4 and CD8 fractions, and from dextramer-positive and dextramer-negative fractions. V drops 2 bases and J drops 2 bases, leaving 15 bases in between. The CDR3, cysteine through phenylalanine, is 16 amino acids long. Of the read, only the CDR3 DNA is kept; its 48 bases are in frame from base 1. CDR1 and CDR2, looked up from the germline V gene, are KGHSH and LQKENI. This sample stems from a study of T cells after yellow fever vaccination (dated by TCRdb to the late 2010s). Regarding the complete study: Libraries from fractions with low cell numbers were prepared with the SMART-Seq v4 Ultra Low Input RNA kit. Bulk TCR alpha and beta repertoires were sequenced longitudinally to track T-cell clones before and after primary and booster YFV17D yellow fever vaccination. The cohort comprised two healthy male donors, one aged 18 to 30 and one aged 30 to 40 years. Blood was drawn at multiple timepoints before and after primary and secondary immunization, with bulk PBMC replicates and cell subsets isolated. Broad study findings and their caveats: After the booster, most of the clones that had expanded following primary vaccination were detected again (just under 97% of CD4 and roughly 88% of CD8), which suggests that memory was broadly maintained. A small share of clonotypes was detected in both CD4 and CD8 compartments, with the overlap likely arising from convergent recombination. Compared with the primary T-cell response, the secondary T-cell response was weaker but faster, peaking on day 5 rather than day 15. Because only two donors were included in the study, the extent to which the findings can be generalized is limited. FACS-sorted repertoires could contain abundant contaminating clonotypes from the bulk population, so computational filtering was required.

These reads were obtained on an Illumina NovaSeq 6000. TCR cDNA was synthesized by 5'RACE template switching, through which a universal primer site and unique molecular identifiers were introduced. Priming of cDNA synthesis was performed from both the TCR alpha and TCR beta constant segments. Library amplification involved two PCR steps, and the second step added sample barcodes and sequencing adapters. Sequencing of libraries was performed on Illumina HiSeq 2500 (2x100 bp) or NovaSeq (2x150 bp). On the study's bioinformatics: Demultiplexing of reads and collapsing into UMI consensus sequences were performed with MIGEC, and V(D)J alignment was carried out with MiXCR. Vaccine-responding clonotypes were identified with edgeR using replicate PBMC samples, with FDR below 0.01 and a log2 fold change above 5 up to day 15 being required. Each bulk clonotype was labeled CD4 or CD8 based on which sequenced repertoire, CD4 or CD8, contained the clonotype at higher abundance. Using fastp trimming at Q25 and MiXCR clonotype assembly, TCRdb reanalyzed the public sequencing data and kept in-frame beta chains. Merged by CDR3 protein, the rows form single entries marked with the most common genes and DNA. TCRdb's processing, not the authors' own work, is the source of the V and J calls. The sample records about 260,000 distinct CDR3 sequences, about 5.2% of which are singletons. The top ten hold more than 3% of the sample.

The source was CD4+ T cells sorted from PBMCs, collected on the day of the yellow fever booster vaccination. The sequence links TRBV18 to TRBJ2-5, with no confidently assigned D gene. The receptor's source is a man between 18 and 29 years old who received the YFV17D yellow fever vaccine. The encoded CDR3 is CASSPFPPAGQETQYF. In nucleotides, the sequence is TGTGCCAGCTCACCATTCCCCCCGGCTGGACAAGAGACCCAGTACTTC.